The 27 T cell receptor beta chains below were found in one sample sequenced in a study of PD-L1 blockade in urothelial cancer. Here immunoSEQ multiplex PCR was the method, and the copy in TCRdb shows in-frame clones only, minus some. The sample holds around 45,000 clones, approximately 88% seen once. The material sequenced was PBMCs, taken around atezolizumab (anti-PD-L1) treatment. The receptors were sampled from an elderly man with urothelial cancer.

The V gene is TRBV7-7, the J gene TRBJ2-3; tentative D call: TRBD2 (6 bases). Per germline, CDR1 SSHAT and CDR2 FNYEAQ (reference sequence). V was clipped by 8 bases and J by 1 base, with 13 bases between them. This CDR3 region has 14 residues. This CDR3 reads CASRTGDRTDTQYF. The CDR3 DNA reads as TGTGCCAGCCGGACGGGGGACCGCACAGATACGCAGTATTTT.

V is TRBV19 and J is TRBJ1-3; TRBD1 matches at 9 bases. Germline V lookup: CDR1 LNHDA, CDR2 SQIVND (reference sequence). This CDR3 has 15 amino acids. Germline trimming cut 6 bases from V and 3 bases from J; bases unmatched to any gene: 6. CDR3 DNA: TGTGCCAGTAGCCCGGGACAGGGCTTTGGAAACACCATATATTTT. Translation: CASSPGQGFGNTIYF.

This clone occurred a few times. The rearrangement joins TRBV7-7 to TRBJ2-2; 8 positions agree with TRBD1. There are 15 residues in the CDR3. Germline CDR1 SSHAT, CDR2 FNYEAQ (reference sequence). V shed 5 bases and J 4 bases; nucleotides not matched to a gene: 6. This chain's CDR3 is CASSPLGQATGELFF. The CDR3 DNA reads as TGTGCCAGCAGCCCGTTGGGACAGGCCACCGGGGAGCTGTTTTTT.

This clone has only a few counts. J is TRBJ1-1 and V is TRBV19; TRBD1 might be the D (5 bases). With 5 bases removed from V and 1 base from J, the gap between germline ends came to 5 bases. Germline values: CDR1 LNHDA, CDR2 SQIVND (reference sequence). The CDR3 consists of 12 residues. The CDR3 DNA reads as TGTGCCAGTAGTGACAGGAACACTGAAGCTTTCTTT. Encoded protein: CASSDRNTEAFF.

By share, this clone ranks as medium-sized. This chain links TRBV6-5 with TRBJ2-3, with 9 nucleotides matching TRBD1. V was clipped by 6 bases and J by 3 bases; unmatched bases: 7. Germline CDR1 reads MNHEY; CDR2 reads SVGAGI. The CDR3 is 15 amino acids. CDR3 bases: TGTGCCAGCAGCAGGGGACAGGGTATAACAGATACGCAGTATTTT. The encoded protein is CASSRGQGITDTQYF.

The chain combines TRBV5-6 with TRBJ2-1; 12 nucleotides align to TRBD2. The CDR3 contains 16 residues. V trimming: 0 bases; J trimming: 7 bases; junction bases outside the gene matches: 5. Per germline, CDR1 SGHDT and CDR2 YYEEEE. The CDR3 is CASSLGPSGRGNEQFF. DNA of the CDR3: TGTGCCAGCAGCTTGGGGCCTAGCGGGAGGGGTAATGAGCAGTTCTTC.

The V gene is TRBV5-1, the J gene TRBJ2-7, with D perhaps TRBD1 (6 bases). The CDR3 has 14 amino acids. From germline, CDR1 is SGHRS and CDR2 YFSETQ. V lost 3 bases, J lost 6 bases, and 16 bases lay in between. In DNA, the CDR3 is TGCGCCAGCAGCTCCGGCCACGCCAGGGGCGAGCAGTACTTC. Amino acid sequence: CASSSGHARGEQYF. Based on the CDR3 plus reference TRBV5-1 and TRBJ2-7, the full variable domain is KAGVTQTPRYLIKTRGQQVTLSCSPISGHRSVSWYQQTPGQGLQFLFEYFSETQRNKGNFPGRFSGRQFSNSRSEMNVSTLELGDSALYLCASSSGHARGEQYFGPGTRLTVT.

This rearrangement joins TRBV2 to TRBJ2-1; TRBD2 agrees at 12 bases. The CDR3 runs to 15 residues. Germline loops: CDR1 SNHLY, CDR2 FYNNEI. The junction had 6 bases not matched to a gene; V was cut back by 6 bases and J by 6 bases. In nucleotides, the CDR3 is TGTGCCAGCAGGGGGGCTAGCGGGAGGGCCAATGAGCAGTTCTTC. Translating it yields CASRGASGRANEQFF.

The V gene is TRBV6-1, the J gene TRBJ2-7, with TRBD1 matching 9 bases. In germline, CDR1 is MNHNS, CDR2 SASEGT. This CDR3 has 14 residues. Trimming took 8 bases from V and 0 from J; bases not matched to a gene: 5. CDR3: CASGQGRNSYEQYF. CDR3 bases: TGTGCCAGCGGACAGGGGAGGAACTCCTACGAGCAGTACTTC.

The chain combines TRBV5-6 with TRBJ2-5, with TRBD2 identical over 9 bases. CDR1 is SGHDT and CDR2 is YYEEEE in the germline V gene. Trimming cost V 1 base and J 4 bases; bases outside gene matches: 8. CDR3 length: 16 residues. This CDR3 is CASSLSGSGRIETQYF. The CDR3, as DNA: TGTGCCAGCAGCTTGTCGGGTAGCGGGAGAATAGAGACCCAGTACTTC.

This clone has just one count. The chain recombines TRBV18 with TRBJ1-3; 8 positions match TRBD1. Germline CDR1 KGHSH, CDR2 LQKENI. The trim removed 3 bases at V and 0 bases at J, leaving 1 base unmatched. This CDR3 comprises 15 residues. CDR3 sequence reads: CASSPTGDSGNTIYF. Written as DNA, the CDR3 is TGTGCCAGCTCACCGACAGGGGACTCTGGAAACACCATATATTTT.

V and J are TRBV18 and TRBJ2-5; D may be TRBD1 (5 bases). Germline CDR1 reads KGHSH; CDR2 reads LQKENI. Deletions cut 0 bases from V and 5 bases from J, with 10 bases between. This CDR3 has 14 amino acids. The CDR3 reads CASSPPAGIETQYF. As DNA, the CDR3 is TGTGCCAGCTCACCACCAGCAGGGATTGAGACCCAGTACTTC.

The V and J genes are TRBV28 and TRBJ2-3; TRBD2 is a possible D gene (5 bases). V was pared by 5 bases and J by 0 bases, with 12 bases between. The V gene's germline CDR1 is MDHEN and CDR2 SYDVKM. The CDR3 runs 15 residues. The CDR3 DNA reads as TGTGCCAGCAGTCACGGGATTTCTAGCACAGATACGCAGTATTTT. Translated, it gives CASSHGISSTDTQYF.

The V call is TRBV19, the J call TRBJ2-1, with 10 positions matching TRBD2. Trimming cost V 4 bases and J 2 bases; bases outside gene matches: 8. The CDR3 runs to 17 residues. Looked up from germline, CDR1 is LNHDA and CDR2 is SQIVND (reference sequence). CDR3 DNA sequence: TGTGCCAGTAGTACAACCGCTCTAGCGGGAGCCTACAATGAGCAGTTCTTC. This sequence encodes CASSTTALAGAYNEQFF.

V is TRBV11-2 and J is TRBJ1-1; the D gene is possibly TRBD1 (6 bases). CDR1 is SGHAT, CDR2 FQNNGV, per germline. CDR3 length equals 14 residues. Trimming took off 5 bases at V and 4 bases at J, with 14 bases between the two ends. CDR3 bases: TGTGCCAGCAGCCACACCACAGGGACCACTGAAGCTTTCTTT. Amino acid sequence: CASSHTTGTTEAFF. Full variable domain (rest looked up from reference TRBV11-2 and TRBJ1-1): EAGVAQSPRYKIIEKRQSVAFWCNPISGHATLYWYQQILGQGPKLLIQFQNNGVVDDSQLPKDRFSAERLKGVDSTLKIQPAKLEDSAVYLCASSHTTGTTEAFFGQGTRLTVV.

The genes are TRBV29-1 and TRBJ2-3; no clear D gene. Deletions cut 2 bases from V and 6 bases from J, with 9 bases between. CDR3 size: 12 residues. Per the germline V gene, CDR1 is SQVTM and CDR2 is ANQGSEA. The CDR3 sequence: CSVEFGPDTQYF. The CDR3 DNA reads TGCAGCGTTGAATTTGGGCCGGATACGCAGTATTTT.

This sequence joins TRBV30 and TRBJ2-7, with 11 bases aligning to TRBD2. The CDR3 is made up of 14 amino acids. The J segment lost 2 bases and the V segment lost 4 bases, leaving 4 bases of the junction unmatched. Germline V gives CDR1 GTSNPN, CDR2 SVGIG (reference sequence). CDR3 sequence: CAWNKLAGAYEQYF. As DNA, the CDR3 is TGTGCCTGGAATAAACTAGCGGGGGCCTACGAGCAGTACTTC.

This chain's CDR3 is CASSIRTGDTQYF. The CDR3 coding sequence is TGCGCCAGCAGCATCCGGACGGGGGATACGCAGTATTTT. J is TRBJ2-3 and V is TRBV4-1; TRBD2 is a possible D gene (5 bases). Germline V lookup: CDR1 MGHRA, CDR2 YSYEKL. The CDR3 spans 13 residues. Trimming cost V 5 bases and J 6 bases, with 12 bases left between them.

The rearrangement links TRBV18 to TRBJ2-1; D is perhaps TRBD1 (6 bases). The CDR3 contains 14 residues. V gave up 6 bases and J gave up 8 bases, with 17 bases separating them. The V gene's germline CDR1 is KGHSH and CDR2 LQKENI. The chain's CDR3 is CASSPGATTDEQFF. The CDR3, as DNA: TGTGCCAGCTCCCCAGGGGCCACGACGGATGAGCAGTTCTTC.

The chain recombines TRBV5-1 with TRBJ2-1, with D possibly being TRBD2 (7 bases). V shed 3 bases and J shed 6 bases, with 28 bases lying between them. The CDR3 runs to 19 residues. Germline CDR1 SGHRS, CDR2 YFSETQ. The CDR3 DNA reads TGCGCCAGCAGCTCGGGGGCGGGAGCGGTAAGGGTTAAGATCAATGAGCAGTTCTTC. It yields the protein CASSSGAGAVRVKINEQFF. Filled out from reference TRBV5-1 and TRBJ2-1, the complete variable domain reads KAGVTQTPRYLIKTRGQQVTLSCSPISGHRSVSWYQQTPGQGLQFLFEYFSETQRNKGNFPGRFSGRQFSNSRSEMNVSTLELGDSALYLCASSSGAGAVRVKINEQFFGPGTRLTVL.

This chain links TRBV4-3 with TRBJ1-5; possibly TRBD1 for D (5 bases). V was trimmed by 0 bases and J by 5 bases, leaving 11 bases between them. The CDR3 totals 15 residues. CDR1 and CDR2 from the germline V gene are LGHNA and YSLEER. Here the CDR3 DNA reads TGCGCCAGCAGCCAAGATCAAAGGGGCGATCAGCCCCAGCATTTT. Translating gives CASSQDQRGDQPQHF.

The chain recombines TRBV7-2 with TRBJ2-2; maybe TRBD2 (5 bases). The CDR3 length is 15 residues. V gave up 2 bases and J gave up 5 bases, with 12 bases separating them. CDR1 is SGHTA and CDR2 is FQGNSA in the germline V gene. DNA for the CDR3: TGTGCCAGCAGCTTAAGAAGCGGAAAGACCGGGGAGCTGTTTTTT. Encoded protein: CASSLRSGKTGELFF.

The chain's CDR3 is CASSGSGRASEQYF. Here the CDR3 DNA reads TGTGCCAGCAGCGGTAGCGGGAGGGCCAGCGAGCAGTACTTC. The rearrangement uses TRBV7-9 and TRBJ2-7; TRBD2 matches 11 bases. CDR1 and CDR2 (germline): SEHNR, FQNEAQ (reference sequence). The CDR3 is 14 residues long. V lost 5 bases and J lost 6; bases outside the gene matches: 6.

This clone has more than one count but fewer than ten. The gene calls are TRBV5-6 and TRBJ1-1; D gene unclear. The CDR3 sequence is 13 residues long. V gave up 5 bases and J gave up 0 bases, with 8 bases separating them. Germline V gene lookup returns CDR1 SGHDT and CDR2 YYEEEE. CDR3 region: CASRKQMNTEAFF. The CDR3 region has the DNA TGTGCCAGCAGGAAACAGATGAACACTGAAGCTTTCTTT. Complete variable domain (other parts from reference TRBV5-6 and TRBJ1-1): DAGVTQSPTHLIKTRGQQVTLRCSPKSGHDTVSWYQQALGQGPQFIFQYYEEEERQRGNFPDRFSGHQFPNYSSELNVNALLLGDSALYLCASRKQMNTEAFFGQGTRLTVV.

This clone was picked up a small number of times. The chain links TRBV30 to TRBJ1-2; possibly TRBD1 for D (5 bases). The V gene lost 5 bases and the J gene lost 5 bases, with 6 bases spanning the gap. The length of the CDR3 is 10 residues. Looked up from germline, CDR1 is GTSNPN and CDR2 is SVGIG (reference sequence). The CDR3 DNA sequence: TGTGCCTGGGCAGGGTATGGCTACACCTTC. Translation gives CAWAGYGYTF.

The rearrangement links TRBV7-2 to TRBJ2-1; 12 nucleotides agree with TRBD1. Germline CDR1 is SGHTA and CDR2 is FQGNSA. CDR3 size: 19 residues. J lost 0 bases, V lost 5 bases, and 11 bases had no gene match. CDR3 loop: CASSPRGQGALSSYNEQFF. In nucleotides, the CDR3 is TGTGCCAGCAGCCCCCGGGGACAGGGGGCGTTAAGCTCCTACAATGAGCAGTTCTTC.

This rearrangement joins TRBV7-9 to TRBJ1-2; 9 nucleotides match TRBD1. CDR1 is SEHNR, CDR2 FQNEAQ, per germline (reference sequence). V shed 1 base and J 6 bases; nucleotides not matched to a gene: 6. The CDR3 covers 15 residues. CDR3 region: CASSLGGQGLDGYTF. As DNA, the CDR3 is TGTGCCAGCAGCTTAGGGGGACAGGGTCTCGATGGCTACACCTTC.